These 17 T cell receptor beta chains were sequenced from one sample in a study of regulatory T cells in long-lasting Graves disease. HTBI primers from iRepertoire and Arm-PCR of CDR3 regions yielded the TCR beta libraries. Via MiXCR, TCRdb re-called the multiplex PCR reads, giving one row per CDR3 protein. The sample has roughly 350,000 distinct CDR3 sequences; about a sixth are singletons. The sample's time point: newly diagnosed GD, antithyroid drugs for less than 3 months. From RNA extracted from PBMCs, the TCR library was made. The data also belong to a second study, concerning T cells in Graves' hyperthyroidism and ophthalmopathy.

The specimen comprised peripheral blood mononuclear cells (PBMCs), sampled at new diagnosis, from a patient treated with antithyroid drugs. Source of these receptors: a young woman with Graves disease.

This clonotype was recorded a few times. The chain combines TRBV20-1 with TRBJ2-7, with 9 positions matching TRBD1. Germline V lookup: CDR1 DFQATT, CDR2 SNEGSKA (reference sequence). With 5 bases clipped from V and 5 bases from J, the junction kept 4 bases outside the gene matches. The CDR3 spans 12 residues. The CDR3 bases are TGCAGTGCTCACAGGGGGCTCAACGAGCAGTACTTC. Translating gives CSAHRGLNEQYF.

In its sample, this clonotype was seen many times. The chain couples TRBV2 to TRBJ2-5; 11 positions agree with TRBD1. With V trimmed by 4 bases and J by 5 bases, 6 bases remained unmatched. CDR3 length: 15 amino acids. Looked up from germline, CDR1 is SNHLY and CDR2 is FYNNEI. CDR3 nucleotide sequence: TGTGCCAGCAGTGGGGGACAGGGGGTATGGGAGACCCAGTACTTC. Its protein is CASSGGQGVWETQYF. The full variable domain, with the rest looked up from reference TRBV2 and TRBJ2-5, is EPEVTQTPSHQVTQMGQEVILRCVPISNHLYFYWYRQILGQKVEFLVSFYNNEISEKSEIFDDQFSVERPDGSNFTLKIRSTKLEDSAMYFCASSGGQGVWETQYFGPGTRLLVL.

This clonotype was recorded at least ten times. The V call is TRBV2, the J call TRBJ1-2; 10 nucleotides agree with TRBD1. The junction had 9 bases not matched to a gene; V was cut back by 6 bases and J by 5 bases. This CDR3 is built from 15 residues. Germline CDR1 and CDR2: SNHLY and FYNNEI. CDR3 DNA sequence: TGTGCCAGCAGGGGACAGGGGCTTTCCGCTTATGGCTACACCTTC. Protein: CASRGQGLSAYGYTF.

This clonotype was seen only a few times. This rearrangement joins TRBV24-1 to TRBJ2-1, with 10 bases lining up with TRBD1. The CDR3 runs 18 residues. Germline CDR1 reads KGHDR; CDR2 reads SFDVKD. Trimming removed 5 bases from V and 6 bases from J; junction bases left unmatched: 15. DNA for the CDR3: TGTGCCACCAGTGGCCGAGTGGGGGGACAGGGGTCCGCCAATGAGCAGTTCTTC. Its protein is CATSGRVGGQGSANEQFF.

This clonotype was picked up many times. V and J are TRBV5-6 and TRBJ1-1; no clear D gene. V lost 5 bases and J lost 8, with 10 bases in between. Per the germline V gene, CDR1 is SGHDT and CDR2 is YYEEEE. The CDR3 totals 11 residues. The CDR3 DNA is TGTGCCAGCAGTGGGAACAGAGAAGCTTTCTTT. It is translated as CASSGNREAFF.

This clonotype was detected a few times. This sequence joins TRBV5-1 and TRBJ2-1, with 8 positions matching TRBD2. Germline loops: CDR1 SGHRS, CDR2 YFSETQ. The CDR3 contains 17 residues. The V gene end was trimmed by 0 bases and the J gene end by 4 bases; junction bases not matched to a gene: 9. CDR3: CASSLAPGSGGYNEQFF. Here the CDR3 DNA reads TGCGCCAGCAGCTTGGCCCCTGGGAGCGGGGGTTACAATGAGCAGTTCTTC.

This clonotype was seen at least ten times. The CDR3: CATSDAQGGPETQYF. CDR3 sequence (DNA): TGTGCCACCAGTGATGCACAGGGAGGCCCGGAGACCCAGTACTTC. The chain recombines TRBV24-1 with TRBJ2-5, with D perhaps matching TRBD1 or TRBD2 (6 bases each). V was shortened by 3 bases and J by 5 bases, with 15 bases between the two germline ends. The CDR3 covers 15 residues. Looked up from germline, CDR1 is KGHDR and CDR2 is SFDVKD.

Turning to this clonotype: Its ends do not fully match the called genes, so a read error is possible. V and J are TRBV6-2 or TRBV6-3 and TRBJ1-1; D is unclear. The CDR3 totals 13 residues. Per germline, CDR1 MNHEY and CDR2 SVGEGT. CDR3 sequence: CANSYSGFLEAFF. The CDR3 nucleotides are TGTGCCAACAGTTACTCGGGGTTTCTTGAAGCTTTCTTT.

This clonotype has ten or more counts. This chain links TRBV20-1 with TRBJ2-7; 13 bases agree with TRBD2. The V gene's germline CDR1 is DFQATT and CDR2 SNEGSKA (reference sequence). The V segment lost 4 bases and the J segment 4 bases; nucleotides outside the gene matches: 13. The CDR3 consists of 17 residues. For the CDR3, the DNA is TGCAGTGCTATAAGGACTAGCGGGAGTAAAGGTCGATACGAGCAGTACTTC. This translates into CSAIRTSGSKGRYEQYF.

This clonotype was observed many times. The CDR3 DNA sequence: TGCAGTGTTTCGACCGGGACAGTAAGGGGTCAGCCCCAGCATTTT. Its protein is CSVSTGTVRGQPQHF. The chain employs TRBV20-1 and TRBJ1-5; TRBD1 matches 7 bases. V lost 7 bases to trimming and J lost 6 bases; unmatched junction nucleotides: 15. The CDR3 covers 15 residues. The germline CDR1 and CDR2 sequences are DFQATT and SNEGSKA (reference sequence).

In regard to this clonotype: One base separates it from a far larger clone, so it is likely a read error. This rearrangement joins TRBV7-9 to TRBJ2-1; TRBD2 matches 14 bases. The CDR3 is made up of 15 amino acids. Germline lookup yields CDR1 SEHNR and CDR2 FQNEAQ (reference sequence). V trimming: 4 bases; J trimming: 10 bases; junction bases outside the gene matches: 6. As DNA, the CDR3 is TGTGCCAGCAGCTCCCCGGGACTAGCGGGAGACGAGCAGTTCTTC. This gives the protein CASSSPGLAGDEQFF.

Only a few counts were recorded for this clonotype. V is TRBV7-3 and J is TRBJ2-1; 8 bases map to TRBD2. The CDR3 consists of 17 residues. After removal of 4 bases from V and 6 bases from J, the junction contained 14 bases not matched to a gene. Germline V gene sequence: CDR1 SGHTA, CDR2 FQGTGA. DNA for the CDR3: TGTGCCAGCAGCTCCCGGGGCCCTAGCGGGCTTTTCAATGAGCAGTTCTTC. Its translation is CASSSRGPSGLFNEQFF. Full variable domain (rest looked up from reference TRBV7-3 and TRBJ2-1): GAGVSQTPSNKVTEKGKYVELRCDPISGHTALYWYRQSLGQGPEFLIYFQGTGAADDSGLPNDRFFAVRPEGSVSTLKIQRTERGDSAVYLCASSSRGPSGLFNEQFFGPGTRLTVL.

This chain links TRBV11-2 with TRBJ1-1; weak D call: TRBD1 (5 bases). CDR1 is SGHAT and CDR2 is FQNNGV in the germline V gene. The length of the CDR3 is 16 residues. Trimming stripped 5 bases from V and 0 bases from J, with 16 bases between. CDR3 DNA: TGTGCCAGCAGCCTGAGGACAAACAGACTGAACACTGAAGCTTTCTTT. The encoded protein is CASSLRTNRLNTEAFF.

In its sample, this clonotype was seen many times. V is TRBV11-1 and J is TRBJ1-2; 7 bases are a match to TRBD1. The trim removed 4 bases at V and 7 bases at J, leaving 18 bases unmatched. This CDR3 has 17 amino acids. CDR1 SGHAT and CDR2 FQDESV come from the germline V gene (reference sequence). The CDR3 loop reads CASSSPNRDSLGSGYTF. The CDR3 nucleotides are TGTGCCAGCAGCTCTCCCAACCGGGACAGTCTCGGCTCTGGCTACACCTTC.

The V and J genes are TRBV29-1 and TRBJ2-1; 8 nucleotides align to TRBD2. CDR3 length equals 16 residues. The junction had 14 bases not matched to a gene; V was cut back by 6 bases and J by 4 bases. Germline V gene lookup returns CDR1 SQVTM and CDR2 ANQGSEA. DNA for the CDR3: TGCAGCGTGGCGGGGGCTAGCGGGCATCCTTACAATGAGCAGTTCTTC. Its protein product is CSVAGASGHPYNEQFF.

The chain employs TRBV18 and TRBJ1-5, with 8 bases that match TRBD1. J gave up 3 bases and V 6 bases, and 7 bases lay outside the gene matches. This CDR3 region has 15 residues. Germline lookup yields CDR1 KGHSH and CDR2 LQKENI. CDR3 in amino acids: CASSLGTGINQPQHF. DNA of the CDR3: TGTGCCAGCTCCCTCGGGACAGGCATCAATCAGCCCCAGCATTTT.

This clonotype was found many times. The chain has TRBV3-1 and TRBJ1-6; the D is unclear. CDR1 is LGHDT, CDR2 YNNKEL, per germline (reference sequence). V lost 0 bases, J lost 9 bases, and 0 bases lay in between. CDR3 size: 11 residues. The CDR3 reads CASSQDSPLHF. Here the CDR3 DNA reads TGTGCCAGCAGCCAAGATTCACCCCTCCACTTT.